A selection of T cell receptor beta chains follows, all from one sample in a study of blood T cell repertoires in COVID-19. Sequencing used immunoSEQ multiplex PCR; TCRdb keeps in-frame clones, though not all of them. The repertoire holds fewer than 200,000 clones, with about 83% as singletons. Sequencing used peripheral blood. These receptors all come from a woman at least 80 years old with COVID-19, enrolled during active disease. CDR3s leave out the opening cysteine and the closing phenylalanine or tryptophan. The order of the fields is V gene, J gene, CDR3 length, CDR3 protein.

TRBV7-6	TRBJ2-4	13	ASSPSRGLASIQY
TRBV29-1	TRBJ2-1	10	SVEEGEGEQF
TRBV5-6	TRBJ2-7	11	ASSAGTDYEQY
TRBV5-4	TRBJ2-5	13	ASSLNLALQETQY
TRBV18	TRBJ1-4	12	ASSRQETGEKLF
TRBV5-1	TRBJ2-3	15	ASSLRLAGGFTDTQY
TRBV19	TRBJ2-2	12	ASKVGPGTGELF
TRBV9	TRBJ1-2	13	ASSHPGLFNYGYT
TRBV4-1	TRBJ2-1	14	ASSPWAGAGYNEQF
TRBV25-1	TRBJ2-7	15	ASSGTSGTVSSYEQY
TRBV6-4	TRBJ2-2	11	ASSEQGAGELF
TRBV10-2	TRBJ1-1	12	ASQRTHMNTEAF
TRBV6-6	TRBJ1-5	11	ASSYWGDQPQH
TRBV9	TRBJ2-7	13	ASSVGSGGDYEQY
TRBV5-6	TRBJ1-5	13	ASSLQGQGVQPQH
TRBV3-1/TRBV3-2	TRBJ1-1	11	ASSQGRNTEAF
TRBV29-1	TRBJ1-1	11	SVETGGRTEAF
TRBV25-1	TRBJ1-2	13	ASSAPATGNYGYT
TRBV25-1	TRBJ2-7	9	ASSRTDEQY
TRBV6-2/TRBV6-3	TRBJ1-2	12	ASSSPGPNYGYT
TRBV7-6	TRBJ2-5	15	ASSLKSSGRGGETQY
TRBV6-2/TRBV6-3	TRBJ2-4	13	ASSYILQGADIQY
TRBV7-6	TRBJ2-3	14	ASSLVSLGFEDTQY
TRBV18	TRBJ2-3	13	ASSNGAGDTDTQY
TRBV28	TRBJ2-5	11	ASSVTLQETQY
TRBV6-4	TRBJ2-2	13	ASGPGQGGPGELF
TRBV19	TRBJ1-1	12	ASSMGLLNTEAF
TRBV18	TRBJ2-1	14	ASSPSGANPYNEQF